The clone carrying this T cell receptor beta chain was observed at least ten times. Noted time point: blood at routine non-recurrence follow-up after resection. Via MiXCR, TCRdb re-called the 5' RACE reads, giving one row per CDR3 protein. Among 30,000 to 40,000 distinct CDR3 sequences listed, 6% to 9.5% were seen once. The data are from a study of spatial heterogeneity in lung cancer. Trimming removed 2 bases at V and 7 bases at J, with 23 bases between. The germline V gene has CDR1 MNHEY and CDR2 SVGAGI. The CDR3 has 17 amino acids. The receptor was isolated from a male donor with early-stage non-small cell lung cancer. Material: PBMCs, obtained at follow-up. V usage is TRBV6-5 and J usage is TRBJ1-2; a possible D gene is TRBD1 (6 bases). CDR3 loop: CASSYHSAAQGYRGYTF. The CDR3 DNA is TGTGCCAGCAGTTACCACTCAGCGGCCCAGGGGTACCGTGGCTACACCTTC.